Given below is one TCR beta chain in context. Antigen specificity is unknown. Researchers took RNA transcripts and amplified the TCR beta CDR3 regions from them. TCR CDR3 regions were first amplified by RT-PCR with HTBI primers. MiXCR, run by TCRdb on the multiplex PCR reads, gives a single entry per CDR3 protein. The sample has roughly 400,000 distinct CDR3 sequences; 11% to 15% are singletons. This specimen belongs to a study of T cells in Graves' hyperthyroidism and ophthalmopathy. Study-wide points: The majority of expanded thyroid clonotypes above 0.001 also appeared in blood.

With V trimmed by 4 bases and J by 2 bases, 9 bases remained unmatched. This CDR3 is 17 amino acids long. Germline values: CDR1 LNHDA, CDR2 SQIVND (reference sequence). The receptor's source is a man aged 50-60 years with Graves' ophthalmopathy. The chain recombines TRBV19 with TRBJ2-2; 8 bases map to TRBD1. Sequenced material: blood. CDR3 amino acids: CASSKKRTGLNTGELFF. Here the CDR3 DNA reads TGTGCCAGTAGTAAAAAAAGGACAGGGCTTAACACCGGGGAGCTGTTTTTT.